The clone carrying this TCR beta chain was recorded once. TCRdb called the 5' RACE reads again in MiXCR, with one record for every CDR3 protein. The sample yields around 62,000 distinct CDR3 sequences, less than 20% seen once. The data belong to a study of HIV-infected patients and healthy controls. This TCR was sampled from a human donor in good health. Sequenced: CD4+ T cells from blood.

The CDR3 DNA is TGCAGCGTTGATGGGACAGGGGTCGATGAGCAGTTCTTC. This translates into CSVDGTGVDEQFF. The chain has TRBV29-1 and TRBJ2-1; 10 nucleotides agree with TRBD1. J lost 8 bases, V lost 3 bases, and 4 bases had no gene match. Germline CDR1 and CDR2: SQVTM and ANQGSEA. The CDR3 runs 13 residues.